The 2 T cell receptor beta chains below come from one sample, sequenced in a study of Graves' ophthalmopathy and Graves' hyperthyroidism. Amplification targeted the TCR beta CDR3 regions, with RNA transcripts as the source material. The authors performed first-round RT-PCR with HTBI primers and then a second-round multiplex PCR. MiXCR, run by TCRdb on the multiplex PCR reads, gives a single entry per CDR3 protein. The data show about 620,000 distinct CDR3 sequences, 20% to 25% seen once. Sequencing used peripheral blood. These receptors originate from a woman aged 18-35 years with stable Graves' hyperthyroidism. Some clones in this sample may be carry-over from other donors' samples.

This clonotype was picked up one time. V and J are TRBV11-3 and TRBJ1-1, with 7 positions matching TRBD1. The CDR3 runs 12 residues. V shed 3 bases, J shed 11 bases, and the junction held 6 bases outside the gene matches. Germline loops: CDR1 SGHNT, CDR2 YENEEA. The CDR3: CASSFRGTGAFF. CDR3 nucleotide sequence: TGTGCCAGCAGCTTCAGGGGGACTGGGGCTTTCTTT.

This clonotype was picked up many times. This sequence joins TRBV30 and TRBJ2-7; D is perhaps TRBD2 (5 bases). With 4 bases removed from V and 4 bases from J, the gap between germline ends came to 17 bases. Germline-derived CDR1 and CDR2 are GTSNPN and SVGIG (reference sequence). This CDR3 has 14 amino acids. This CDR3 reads CAWTRTGKLYEQYF. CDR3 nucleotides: TGTGCCTGGACTAGGACCGGGAAGCTATACGAGCAGTACTTC.